Described below is a single T cell receptor (beta chain) sequence and its context. The CDR3 extends over 16 amino acids. The sample originates from a study of T cell responses to AZD1222 COVID-19 vaccine. Produced via immunoSEQ multiplex PCR; TCRdb's table is partial and in-frame only. The profile shows some 49,000 clones, 80% to 90% of them singletons. This receptor was taken from an adult who received the AZD1222 COVID-19 vaccine. Sequencing was performed on peripheral blood, taken 28 days after the second AZD1222 dose. The chain joins TRBV21-1 to TRBJ2-3; no DNA check was done on the table's D call, TRBD2. TRBV21-1 is classified as a pseudogene. CDR3 DNA: TGTGCCAGCAACCGTATTACTAGCGGGAGTGCCGATACGCAGTATTTT. It encodes CASNRITSGSADTQYF.